This paragraph reports one TCR beta chain. This sample is drawn from a study of blood T cell repertoires in COVID-19. Study context: Samples representing acute and convalescent COVID-19 were sourced from the United States, Italy and Spain. From T cells, B-cell-depleted T cells, or PBMCs came the material, which was cDNA or gDNA.

V was cut by 0 bases and J by 5 bases, with 8 bases left in between. This CDR3 is 14 amino acids long. The germline V gene has CDR1 MNHNY and CDR2 SVGAGI (reference sequence). Only in-frame clones appear in the TCRdb table, and some are missing; sequencing was by immunoSEQ multiplex PCR. The repertoire holds fewer than 150,000 clones, around nine tenths seen once, with 3.5% to 5.5% in the top ten. Sequences were obtained from peripheral blood. This clonotype was sampled from a woman in her forties with acute or convalescent COVID-19. The chain joins TRBV6-6 to TRBJ1-5; D uncertain. CDR3 protein: CASSYSLLDQPQHF. The DNA for the CDR3 is TGTGCCAGCAGTTACTCCCTTCTCGATCAGCCCCAGCATTTT.